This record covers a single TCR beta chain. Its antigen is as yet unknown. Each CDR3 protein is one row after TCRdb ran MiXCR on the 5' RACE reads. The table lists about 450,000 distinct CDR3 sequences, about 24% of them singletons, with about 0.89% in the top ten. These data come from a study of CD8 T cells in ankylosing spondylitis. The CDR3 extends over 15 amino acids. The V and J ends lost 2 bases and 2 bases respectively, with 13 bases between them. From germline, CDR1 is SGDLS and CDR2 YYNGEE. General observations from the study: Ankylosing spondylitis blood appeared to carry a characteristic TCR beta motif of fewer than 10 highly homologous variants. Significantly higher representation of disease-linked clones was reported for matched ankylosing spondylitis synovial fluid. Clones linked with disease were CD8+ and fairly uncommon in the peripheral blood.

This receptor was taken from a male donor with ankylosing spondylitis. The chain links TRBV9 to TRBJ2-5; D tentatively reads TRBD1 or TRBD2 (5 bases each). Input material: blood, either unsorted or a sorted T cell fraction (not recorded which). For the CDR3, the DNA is TGTGCCAGCAGCGTCCGGTGGGGGTCACAAGAGACCCAGTACTTC. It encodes CASSVRWGSQETQYF.